These 28 T cell receptor beta chains came from one sample sequenced in a study of graft-versus-host responses after intestinal transplantation. The protocol was immunoSEQ multiplex PCR, while the TCRdb copy is restricted to in-frame clones and leaves out a portion. The profile shows more than 12,000 clones, roughly 28% of them singletons. This material consisted of alloreactive CD4+ T cells from a mixed lymphocyte reaction culture, taken before intestinal transplant. The sample's subset: CFSE-low proliferating T cells sorted from roughly six-day pre-transplant mixed lymphocyte reaction (GvH or HvG direction). Source of these receptors: a human patient who received an intestinal transplant.

CDR3 nucleotides: TGTGCCAGCAGTTCCCCGTACGAGCAGTACTTC. It codes for CASSSPYEQYF. This chain connects TRBV6-5 to TRBJ2-7; D unresolved. V was clipped by 4 bases and J by 4 bases, with 5 bases between them. This CDR3 is built from 11 residues. Per germline, CDR1 MNHEY and CDR2 SVGAGI.

The chain employs TRBV7-9 and TRBJ2-1; D perhaps matches TRBD1 (6 bases). CDR1 SEHNR and CDR2 FQNEAQ come from the germline V gene (reference sequence). The germline V and J ends were trimmed by 2 bases and 5 bases, with 16 bases remaining between them. The CDR3 loop spans 16 amino acids. DNA for the CDR3: TGTGCCAGCAGCTTAATCGGTGGGGGCGCGAACAATGAGCAGTTCTTC. This sequence encodes CASSLIGGGANNEQFF.

In its sample, this clone was seen a few times. J is TRBJ2-2 and V is TRBV5-1; tentatively, D is TRBD1 or TRBD2 (5 bases each). Germline lookup yields CDR1 SGHRS and CDR2 YFSETQ. This CDR3 has 17 amino acids. Trimming left V 4 bases short and J 1 base short, with 17 bases between. The CDR3 DNA follows: TGCGCCAGCAGCCCACGAACCGGGACGGTGAACACCGGGGAGCTGTTTTTT. Its protein product is CASSPRTGTVNTGELFF. Together with reference TRBV5-1 and TRBJ2-2, the CDR3 gives the full variable domain: KAGVTQTPRYLIKTRGQQVTLSCSPISGHRSVSWYQQTPGQGLQFLFEYFSETQRNKGNFPGRFSGRQFSNSRSEMNVSTLELGDSALYLCASSPRTGTVNTGELFFGEGSRLTVL.

This clone was seen a handful of times. The chain has TRBV11-2 and TRBJ2-1, with a possible D match to TRBD2 (7 bases). The CDR3 is 15 residues long. Germline CDR1 and CDR2: SGHAT and FQNNGV. Trimming stripped 8 bases from V and 0 bases from J, with 14 bases between. The CDR3 DNA is TGTGCCAGCCAGGGGCTAGCGGCCTCCTACAATGAGCAGTTCTTC. Amino acid sequence: CASQGLAASYNEQFF.

The rearrangement joins TRBV6-6 to TRBJ2-5, with D tentatively TRBD2 (6 bases). TRBJ2-7 matches the DNA end more closely, so the J call is doubtful. The CDR3 is made up of 14 amino acids. From germline, CDR1 is MNHNY and CDR2 SVGAGI (reference sequence). As DNA, the CDR3 is TGTGCCAGCAGTTACCGGGGCGGGAACGACGAGCAGTACTTC. Amino acid sequence: CASSYRGGNDEQYF.

The V call is TRBV4-1, the J call TRBJ2-1, with 7 bases matching TRBD2. From germline, CDR1 is MGHRA and CDR2 YSYEKL. This CDR3 has 19 amino acids. The trim removed 1 base at V and 0 bases at J, leaving 12 bases unmatched. The CDR3 nucleotides are TGCGCCAGCAGCCAAGCCAAGGGCCTAGCGGACCACTCCTACAATGAGCAGTTCTTC. Translation gives CASSQAKGLADHSYNEQFF.

This clone was observed a few times. This rearrangement joins TRBV7-2 to TRBJ2-1; D might be TRBD2 (5 bases). This CDR3 has 12 residues. The ends were cut back, 3 bases at V and 9 bases at J, with 9 bases in the middle. The germline gives CDR1 SGHTA, CDR2 FQGNSA. The DNA for the CDR3 is TGTGCCAGCAGCTTCAGAGGGTTTGAGCAGTTCTTC. Translation gives CASSFRGFEQFF. The entire variable domain, with the rest obtained from reference TRBV7-2 and TRBJ2-1, is as follows: GAGVSQSPSNKVTEKGKDVELRCDPISGHTALYWYRQSLGQGLEFLIYFQGNSAPDKSGLPSDRFSAERTGGSVSTLTIQRTQQEDSAVYLCASSFRGFEQFFGPGTRLTVL.

This chain joins TRBV11-3 and TRBJ2-1; possibly TRBD1 or TRBD2 for D (7 bases each). CDR1 SGHNT and CDR2 YENEEA come from the germline V gene. There are 17 residues in the CDR3. V was pared by 5 bases and J by 4 bases, with 21 bases between. In DNA, the CDR3 is TGTGCCAGCAGCCCAGGGGGGGGCGGGACAGTATACAATGAGCAGTTCTTC. Translating gives CASSPGGGGTVYNEQFF.

V usage is TRBV7-2 and J usage is TRBJ2-5; 7 bases are a match to TRBD1. CDR1 is SGHTA and CDR2 is FQGNSA in the germline V gene. The V gene end was trimmed by 3 bases and the J gene end by 4 bases; junction bases not matched to a gene: 14. CDR3 length: 17 amino acids. The CDR3 loop is CASSLTGFPFFRETQYF. For the CDR3, the DNA is TGTGCCAGCAGCTTGACAGGGTTTCCTTTTTTTAGAGAGACCCAGTACTTC.

This clone is judged medium-sized. The chain couples TRBV4-1 to TRBJ1-5; 9 bases align to TRBD1. Trimming cost V 1 base and J 2 bases; bases outside gene matches: 15. Germline CDR1 reads MGHRA; CDR2 reads YSYEKL. The CDR3 spans 20 residues. The CDR3 loop reads CASSQVVRGQGMLGNQPQHF. In DNA form, the CDR3 reads TGCGCCAGCAGCCAAGTTGTCCGAGGACAGGGGATGTTGGGCAATCAGCCCCAGCATTTT.

This clone came up a few times. The V and J genes are TRBV7-1 and TRBJ1-2, with a possible D match to TRBD1 (6 bases). TRBV7-1 falls under the ORF class, with uncertain function. The length of the CDR3 is 13 residues. Trimming stripped 4 bases from V and 4 bases from J, with 10 bases between. The CDR3 here is CASSLGGVYGYTF. The CDR3 nucleotides read TGTGCCAGCAGCTTGGGGGGCGTCTATGGCTACACCTTC.

The chain is built from TRBV28 and TRBJ2-1; D not resolved. CDR1 and CDR2 (germline): MDHEN, SYDVKM. V was shortened by 3 bases and J by 10 bases, with 22 bases between the two germline ends. This CDR3 is 16 amino acids long. The CDR3, as DNA: TGTGCCAGCAGTTTTACCGAGGCCAGGCTTCTAGGCGAGCAGTTCTTC. Amino acids: CASSFTEARLLGEQFF.

V usage is TRBV6-5 and J usage is TRBJ1-5, with D maybe TRBD1 (6 bases). Trimming took off 6 bases at V and 4 bases at J, with 10 bases between the two ends. Germline assignment: CDR1 MNHEY and CDR2 SVGAGI. There are 13 residues in the CDR3. For the CDR3, the DNA is TGTGCCAGCAGCAGAACAGGGAATCAGCCCCAGCATTTT. The encoded protein is CASSRTGNQPQHF.

The J gene is TRBJ2-1, the V gene TRBV5-4, with D possibly being TRBD1 (5 bases). The V end was cut by 0 bases, the J end by 0 bases, with 13 bases between. CDR3 size: 17 residues. The germline CDR1 and CDR2 sequences are SGHNT and YYREEE (reference sequence). The CDR3 DNA follows: TGTGCCAGCAGCTTGGCCCTCTACAGGACCTCCTACAATGAGCAGTTCTTC. This encodes CASSLALYRTSYNEQFF.

This rearrangement joins TRBV5-4 to TRBJ2-7; 7 bases map to TRBD2. The V gene end was trimmed by 4 bases and the J gene end by 2 bases; junction bases not matched to a gene: 9. CDR3 length: 15 residues. CDR1 and CDR2 from the germline V gene are SGHNT and YYREEE (reference sequence). The CDR3 DNA sequence: TGTGCCAGCAGCCCCGGGGGGACGATTGCCTACGAGCAGTACTTC. It encodes CASSPGGTIAYEQYF.

The chain links TRBV10-3 to TRBJ1-1; TRBD1 is a possible D gene (5 bases). The CDR3 has 15 residues. V lost 6 bases, J lost 1 base, and 15 bases lay in between. Looked up from germline, CDR1 is ENHRY and CDR2 is SYGVKD. This CDR3 is CAIRERGHPNTEAFF. The CDR3 DNA sequence: TGTGCCATCAGGGAGCGTGGACACCCGAACACTGAAGCTTTCTTT.

In this sample, this clone turned up a few times. The V call is TRBV5-8, the J call TRBJ1-2; D is undetermined. Trimming stripped 0 bases from V and 4 bases from J, with 10 bases between. Germline loops: CDR1 SGHTS, CDR2 YDEGEE. The CDR3 totals 14 residues. CDR3 in DNA: TGTGCCAGCAGCTTGGGGGTACCAGGCTATGGCTACACCTTC. Translation: CASSLGVPGYGYTF.

This clone was seen a handful of times. The rearrangement uses TRBV7-9 and TRBJ1-6, with D unclear. Trimming stripped 5 bases from V and 1 base from J, with 18 bases between. Germline V gives CDR1 SEHNR, CDR2 FQNEAQ (reference sequence). This CDR3 spans 18 amino acids. The CDR3 reads CASSHQQNIGSYNSPLHF. Here the CDR3 DNA reads TGTGCCAGCAGCCACCAACAAAATATTGGGTCCTATAATTCACCCCTCCACTTT.

J is TRBJ1-2 and V is TRBV5-1, with D uncertain. Germline CDR1 SGHRS, CDR2 YFSETQ. This CDR3 has 15 amino acids. Trimming took off 0 bases at V and 2 bases at J, with 11 bases between the two ends. The CDR3 bases are TGCGCCAGCAGCTTGGCCGGGCTTGACAACTATGGCTACACCTTC. Amino acids: CASSLAGLDNYGYTF. Using reference TRBV5-1 and TRBJ1-2 for the parts outside the CDR3, the full variable domain is KAGVTQTPRYLIKTRGQQVTLSCSPISGHRSVSWYQQTPGQGLQFLFEYFSETQRNKGNFPGRFSGRQFSNSRSEMNVSTLELGDSALYLCASSLAGLDNYGYTFGSGTRLTVV.

The CDR3 region has the DNA TGTGCCAGCAGCTTAGATCGGGGGGGCACTGAAGCTTTCTTT. Protein product: CASSLDRGGTEAFF. The chain has TRBV11-2 and TRBJ1-1, with a possible D match to TRBD1 (5 bases). V dropped 0 bases and J dropped 4 bases, with 9 bases sitting between them. Germline-derived CDR1 and CDR2 are SGHAT and FQNNGV. CDR3 length equals 14 residues.

This clone was seen only a few times. The chain carries TRBV23-1 and TRBJ2-7; perhaps TRBD2 as D (6 bases). TRBV23-1 is treated as an ORF (open reading frame) with a function not yet certain. CDR3 length: 14 residues. Trimming shortened V by 6 bases and J by 3 bases, and 15 bases separated the two germline ends. For the CDR3, the DNA is TGCGCCAGCAGGACCGCGCGGGGCCTCTACGAGCAGTACTTC. Protein product: CASRTARGLYEQYF.

The rearrangement joins TRBV19 to TRBJ1-3, with D possibly matching TRBD1 (5 bases). The V end was cut by 5 bases, the J end by 0 bases, with 8 bases between. The CDR3 length is 14 residues. The germline gives CDR1 LNHDA, CDR2 SQIVND (reference sequence). CDR3 sequence: CASSWRGSGNTIYF. The CDR3 bases are TGTGCCAGTAGTTGGAGGGGCTCTGGAAACACCATATATTTT.

By its share, this clone is medium-sized. This chain links TRBV28 with TRBJ1-5; D uncertain. CDR3 length: 15 residues. Trimming stripped 5 bases from V and 2 bases from J, with 13 bases between. The germline V gene encodes CDR1 MDHEN and CDR2 SYDVKM. DNA of the CDR3: TGTGCCAGCAGTCCGGAAGGACGGCGCAATCAGCCCCAGCATTTT. Translated: CASSPEGRRNQPQHF. The whole variable domain, filled in from reference TRBV28 and TRBJ1-5, reads DVKVTQSSRYLVKRTGEKVFLECVQDMDHENMFWYRQDPGLGLRLIYFSYDVKMKEKGDIPEGYSVSREKKERFSLILESASTNQTSMYLCASSPEGRRNQPQHFGDGTRLSIL.

The gene calls are TRBV6-6 and TRBJ2-1, with D perhaps TRBD1 (5 bases). From germline, CDR1 is MNHNY and CDR2 SVGAGI (reference sequence). The CDR3 consists of 12 residues. Trimming stripped 10 bases from V and 4 bases from J, with 11 bases between. The CDR3 sequence is CAIRRGYNEQFF. DNA of the CDR3: TGTGCCATCCGAAGGGGTTACAATGAGCAGTTCTTC.

In its sample, this clone was seen a few times. The rearrangement links TRBV30 to TRBJ1-2; the D is unclear. CDR1 is GTSNPN, CDR2 SVGIG, per germline (reference sequence). V dropped 4 bases and J dropped 2 bases, with 11 bases sitting between them. The CDR3 is made up of 13 amino acids. The CDR3 coding sequence is TGTGCCTGGATGCCGGTGGCGAACTATGGCTACACCTTC. Translation: CAWMPVANYGYTF.

The chain recombines TRBV20-1 with TRBJ2-7, with unresolved D. This CDR3 has 10 amino acids. CDR1 is DFQATT and CDR2 is SNEGSKA in the germline V gene (reference sequence). Trimming removed 3 bases from V and 11 bases from J, with 11 bases in between. Here the CDR3 reads CSASLRSEYF. CDR3 sequence (DNA): TGCAGTGCTAGCCTGAGATCGGAGTACTTC.

This clone was seen a few times. V and J are TRBV28 and TRBJ1-2, with 9 bases aligning to TRBD1. Germline V CDR1 and CDR2: MDHEN, SYDVKM. After removal of 6 bases from V and 2 bases from J, the junction contained 4 bases not matched to a gene. The CDR3 spans 14 residues. In DNA form, the CDR3 reads TGTGCCAGCAGAATTGGGACAGGGAACTATGGCTACACCTTC. This translates into CASRIGTGNYGYTF.

Written as DNA, the CDR3 is TGTGCCAGCAGTGAATTTACGAGCCCCGGCACGCAGTATTTT. Translation gives CASSEFTSPGTQYF. J is TRBJ2-3 and V is TRBV2; D is ambiguous. Trimming cost V 2 bases and J 9 bases, with 15 bases left between them. CDR1 is SNHLY and CDR2 is FYNNEI in the germline V gene. The CDR3 sequence is 14 residues long.